This TCR beta chain came from a study of shared clonotypes between healthy human individuals. Findings and limits, study-wide: The low donor count limited represented genetic and exposure-history diversity. Against clonotypes common to all four donors, non-shared ones had lower generation probabilities.

The naive CD8 population came from CD45RO-negative cells selected for CCR7, without terminally differentiated effector memory CD45RA+ cells. The V end was cut by 1 base, the J end by 0 bases, with 6 bases between. Germline CDR1 reads MNHEY; CDR2 reads SMNVEV (reference sequence). CDR3 length: 14 amino acids. This clone appeared once. Its antigen is unidentified. Every subset's genomic DNA went evenly onto several immunoSEQ plates. Profiling relied on immunoSEQ multiplex PCR, and the TCRdb table lists in-frame clones only, not all of them. Of some 2.1 million clones listed, roughly 93% are singletons. This clonotype originated in a man aged 18 to 29 in good health. Some clones in this sample may be carry-over from other donors' samples. The chain recombines TRBV27 with TRBJ1-1; no clear D. Sequencing input: naive CD8+ T cells from PBMCs. The CDR3 loop reads CASSLYEMNTEAFF. The DNA for the CDR3 is TGTGCCAGCAGTTTATATGAAATGAACACTGAAGCTTTCTTT.